Sequencing of this T cell receptor beta chain was carried out in a study of primary melanoma T cells and metastatic recurrence (dated by TCRdb to 2020 to 2022). For context, the study as a whole: The cohort consisted of approximately 210 primary melanomas of stage T2 to T4, each more than 1 mm thick. The study tested whether T-cell fraction and T-cell repertoire clonality in primary melanoma tumors predicted patient outcome. The T-cell fraction measured by TCR beta sequencing was weighed against progression-free survival, the clinical outcome chosen for the comparison. The sequencing-derived T-cell fraction was compared with histopathological grading of tumor-infiltrating lymphocytes.

The receptor library was made with the immunoSEQ multiplex PCR assay. High-throughput sequencing of the T-cell receptor beta chain was performed on primary melanoma tumor tissue. As for how the authors treated the data: Repertoire analyses included TCRB CDR3 sharing between samples and the distribution of insertions and deletions. A gradient-boosted model ranked how well the T-cell fraction predicted outcome compared with histopathological variables. In TCRdb, the immuneACCESS table is reduced to in-frame sequences with V and J assigned. These tables do not hold every clone; where another copy was compared, an unresolved V gene accounts for under half, and the others remain unexplained. The DNA was the basis for D and trimming; V, J and clone size are from that table. This sample has approximately 150 clones in its table, and 90% of those were observed once. Around a fifth of the sample goes to the ten largest clones.

Points on this clone: It lacks a known antigen. Within one base of it there is no much larger clone, and no base qualities were kept.

What the authors observed across the whole study: A T-cell fraction greater than 20% appeared to be protective whatever the ulceration status, mitotic rate or nodal disease. Progression-free survival was reportedly predicted by the tumor T-cell fraction independently of age, mitotic rate, ulceration and thickness. Progression-free survival prediction was reportedly improved more by adding T-cell fraction to tumor thickness than by adding any other histopathological variable. The authors framed an effective T-cell-mediated antitumor response in primary melanoma only as a suggestion, not a demonstrated mechanism.

Each patient's primary melanoma had been surgically resected and was viewed as potentially curable, though still at risk of metastatic recurrence. This sequence originates from a human donor with melanoma. Sample: melanoma tumor tissue.

In nucleotide form, the sequence is TGTGCCTGGAGTGTCGCCGGCGACGAGCAGTACTTC. Translation gives CAWSVAGDEQYF. The rearrangement joined TRBV30 to TRBJ2-7, with the D gene not clear enough to name. Cut back by 0 bases and 5 bases, the V and J ends lie 8 bases apart. Taken from the germline V gene (reference sequence), the CDR1 and CDR2 loops are GTSNPN and SVGIG. The CDR3 has 12 amino acids, counting the end cysteine and phenylalanine. Only CDR3 DNA remains: 36 bases, in frame from the first base.